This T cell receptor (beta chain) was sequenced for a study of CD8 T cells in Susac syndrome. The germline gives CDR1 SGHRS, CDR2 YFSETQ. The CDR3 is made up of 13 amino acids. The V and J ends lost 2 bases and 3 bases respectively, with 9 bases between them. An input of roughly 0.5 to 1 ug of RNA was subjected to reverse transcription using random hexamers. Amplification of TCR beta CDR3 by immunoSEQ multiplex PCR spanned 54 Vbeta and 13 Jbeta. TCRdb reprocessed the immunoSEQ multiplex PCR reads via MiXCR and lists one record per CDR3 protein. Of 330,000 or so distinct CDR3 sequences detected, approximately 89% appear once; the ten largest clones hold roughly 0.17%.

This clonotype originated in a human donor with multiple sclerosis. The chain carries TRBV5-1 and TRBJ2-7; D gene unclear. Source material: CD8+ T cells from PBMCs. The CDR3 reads CASSFDGRYEQYF. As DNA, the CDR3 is TGCGCCAGCAGCTTTGACGGCCGCTACGAGCAGTACTTC.